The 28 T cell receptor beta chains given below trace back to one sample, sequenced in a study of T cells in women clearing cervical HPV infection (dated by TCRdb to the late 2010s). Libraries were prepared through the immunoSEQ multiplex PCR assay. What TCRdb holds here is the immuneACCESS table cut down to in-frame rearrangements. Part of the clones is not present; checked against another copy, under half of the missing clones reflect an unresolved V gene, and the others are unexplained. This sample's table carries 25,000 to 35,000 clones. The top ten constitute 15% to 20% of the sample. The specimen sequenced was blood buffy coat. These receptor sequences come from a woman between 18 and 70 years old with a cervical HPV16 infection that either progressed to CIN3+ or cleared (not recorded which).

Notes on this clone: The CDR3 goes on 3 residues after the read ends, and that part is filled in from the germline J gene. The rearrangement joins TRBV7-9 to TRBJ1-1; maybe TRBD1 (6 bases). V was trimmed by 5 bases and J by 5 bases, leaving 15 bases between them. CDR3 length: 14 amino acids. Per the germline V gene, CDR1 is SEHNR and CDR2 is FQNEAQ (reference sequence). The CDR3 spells CASSPPRGETEAFF. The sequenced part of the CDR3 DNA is TGTGCCAGCAGCCCGCCCAGGGGTGAGACTGAA.

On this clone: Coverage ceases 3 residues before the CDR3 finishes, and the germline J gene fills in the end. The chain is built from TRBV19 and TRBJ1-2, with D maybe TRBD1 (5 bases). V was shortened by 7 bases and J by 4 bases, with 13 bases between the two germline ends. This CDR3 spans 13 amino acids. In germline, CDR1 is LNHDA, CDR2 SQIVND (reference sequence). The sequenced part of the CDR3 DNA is TGTGCCAGTAATCCAGGGCTTACCTATGGC. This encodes CASNPGLTYG. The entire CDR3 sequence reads CASNPGLTYGYTF.

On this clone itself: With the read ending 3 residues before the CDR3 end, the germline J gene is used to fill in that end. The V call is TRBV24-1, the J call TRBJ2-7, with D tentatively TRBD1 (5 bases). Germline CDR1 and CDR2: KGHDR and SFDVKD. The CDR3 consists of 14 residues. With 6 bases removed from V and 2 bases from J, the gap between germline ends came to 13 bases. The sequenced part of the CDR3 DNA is TGTGCCACCAGTCCAGGGCGGATACCCTACGAG. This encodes CATSPGRIPYE. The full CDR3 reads CATSPGRIPYEQYF.

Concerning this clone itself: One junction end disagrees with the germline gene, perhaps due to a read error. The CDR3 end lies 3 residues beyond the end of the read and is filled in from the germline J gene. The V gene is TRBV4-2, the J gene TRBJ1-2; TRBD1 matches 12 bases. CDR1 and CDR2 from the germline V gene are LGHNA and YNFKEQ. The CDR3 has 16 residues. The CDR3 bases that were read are TGCGCCAGCAGCCAATTAGGGACAGGGGGCACTCATGGC. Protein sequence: CASSQLGTGGTHG. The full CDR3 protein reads CASSQLGTGGTHGYTF.

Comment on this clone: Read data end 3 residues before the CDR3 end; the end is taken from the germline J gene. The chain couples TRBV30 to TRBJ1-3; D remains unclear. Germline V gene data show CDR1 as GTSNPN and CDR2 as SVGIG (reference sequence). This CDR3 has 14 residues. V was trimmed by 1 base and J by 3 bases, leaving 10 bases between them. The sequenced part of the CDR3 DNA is TGTGCCTGGAGTGGGAGCGGTGGTGGAAACACC. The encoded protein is CAWSGSGGGNT. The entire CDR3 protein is CAWSGSGGGNTIYF.

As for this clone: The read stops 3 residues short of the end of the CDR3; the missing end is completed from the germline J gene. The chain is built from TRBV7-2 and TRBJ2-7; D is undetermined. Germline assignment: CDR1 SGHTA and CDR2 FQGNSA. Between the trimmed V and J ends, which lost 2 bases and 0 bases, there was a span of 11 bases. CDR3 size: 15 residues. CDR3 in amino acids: CASSLWALSSYEQYF. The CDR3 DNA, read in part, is TGTGCCAGCAGCTTATGGGCCCTGAGCTCCTACGAG.

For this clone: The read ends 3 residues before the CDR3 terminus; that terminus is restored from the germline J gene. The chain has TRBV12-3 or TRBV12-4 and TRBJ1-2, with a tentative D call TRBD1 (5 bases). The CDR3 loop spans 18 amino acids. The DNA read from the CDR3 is TGTGCCAGCAGTTTAGTGGGTAGGATAACAGGCACCGTCGGGGGC. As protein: CASSLVGRITGTVGG. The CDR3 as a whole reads CASSLVGRITGTVGGYTF.

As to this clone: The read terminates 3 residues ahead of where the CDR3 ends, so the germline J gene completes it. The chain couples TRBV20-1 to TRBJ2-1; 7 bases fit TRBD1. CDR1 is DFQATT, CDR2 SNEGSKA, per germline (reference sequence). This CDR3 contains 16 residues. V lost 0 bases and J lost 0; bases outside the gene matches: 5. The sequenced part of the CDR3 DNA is TGCAGTGCTAGAGATCTGAACAGGGGCTCCTACAATGAG. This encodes CSARDLNRGSYNE. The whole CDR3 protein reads CSARDLNRGSYNEQFF.

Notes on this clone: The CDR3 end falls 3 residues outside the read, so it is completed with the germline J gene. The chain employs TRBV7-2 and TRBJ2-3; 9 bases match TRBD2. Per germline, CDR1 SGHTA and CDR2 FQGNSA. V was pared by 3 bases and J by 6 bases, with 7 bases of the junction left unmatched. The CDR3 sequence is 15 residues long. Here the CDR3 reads CASSFRSGGSDTQYF. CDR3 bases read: TGTGCCAGCAGCTTTCGTAGCGGGGGATCGGATACG.

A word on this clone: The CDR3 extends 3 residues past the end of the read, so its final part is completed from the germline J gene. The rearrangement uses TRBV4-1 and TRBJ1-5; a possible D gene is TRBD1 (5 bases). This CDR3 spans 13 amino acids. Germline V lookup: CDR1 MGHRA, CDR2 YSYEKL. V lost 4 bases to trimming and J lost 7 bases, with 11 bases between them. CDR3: CASSLQGGQPQHF. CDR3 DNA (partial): TGCGCCAGCAGCCTCCAGGGAGGGCAGCCC.

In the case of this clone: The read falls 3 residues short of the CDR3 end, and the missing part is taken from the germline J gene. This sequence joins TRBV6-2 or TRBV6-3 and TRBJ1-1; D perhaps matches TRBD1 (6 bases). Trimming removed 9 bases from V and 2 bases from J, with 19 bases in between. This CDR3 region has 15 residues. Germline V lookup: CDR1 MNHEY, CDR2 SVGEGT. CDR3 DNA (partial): TGTGCCAGTCAGGGGCACAGGGTGGGCAACACTGAA. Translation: CASQGHRVGNTE. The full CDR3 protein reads CASQGHRVGNTEAFF.

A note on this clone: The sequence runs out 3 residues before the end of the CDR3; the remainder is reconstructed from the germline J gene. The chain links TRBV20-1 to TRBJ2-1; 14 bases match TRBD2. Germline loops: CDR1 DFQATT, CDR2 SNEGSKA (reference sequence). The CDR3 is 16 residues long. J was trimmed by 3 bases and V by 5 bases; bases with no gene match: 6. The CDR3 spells CSALTSGGAGYNEQFF. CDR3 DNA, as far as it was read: TGCAGTGCTTTGACTAGCGGGGGGGCGGGCTACAATGAG.

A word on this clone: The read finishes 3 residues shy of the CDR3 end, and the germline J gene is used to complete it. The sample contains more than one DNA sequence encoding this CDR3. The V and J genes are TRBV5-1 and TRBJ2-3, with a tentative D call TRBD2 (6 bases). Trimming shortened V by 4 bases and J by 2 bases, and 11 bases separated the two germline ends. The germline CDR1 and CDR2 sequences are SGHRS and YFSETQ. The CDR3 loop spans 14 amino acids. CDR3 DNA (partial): TGCGCCAGCAGCACGGGACTTGACACAGATACG. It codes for CASSTGLDTDT. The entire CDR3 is CASSTGLDTDTQYF. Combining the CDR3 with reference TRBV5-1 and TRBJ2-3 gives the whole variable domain KAGVTQTPRYLIKTRGQQVTLSCSPISGHRSVSWYQQTPGQGLQFLFEYFSETQRNKGNFPGRFSGRQFSNSRSEMNVSTLELGDSALYLCASSTGLDTDTQYFGPGTRLTVL.

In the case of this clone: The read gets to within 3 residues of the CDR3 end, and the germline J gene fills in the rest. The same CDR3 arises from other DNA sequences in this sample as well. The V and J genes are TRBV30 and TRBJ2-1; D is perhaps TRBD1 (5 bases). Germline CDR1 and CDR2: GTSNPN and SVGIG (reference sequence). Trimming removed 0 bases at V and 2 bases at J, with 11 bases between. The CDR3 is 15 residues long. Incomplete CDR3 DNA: TGTGCCTGGAGTGTGGGGCCAGCTGCCTACAATGAG. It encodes CAWSVGPAAYNE. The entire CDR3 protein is CAWSVGPAAYNEQFF. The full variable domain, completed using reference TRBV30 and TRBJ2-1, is SQTIHQWPATLVQPVGSPLSLECTVEGTSNPNLYWYRQAAGRGLQLLFYSVGIGQISSEVPQNLSASRPQDRQFILSSKKLLLSDSGFYLCAWSVGPAAYNEQFFGPGTRLTVL.

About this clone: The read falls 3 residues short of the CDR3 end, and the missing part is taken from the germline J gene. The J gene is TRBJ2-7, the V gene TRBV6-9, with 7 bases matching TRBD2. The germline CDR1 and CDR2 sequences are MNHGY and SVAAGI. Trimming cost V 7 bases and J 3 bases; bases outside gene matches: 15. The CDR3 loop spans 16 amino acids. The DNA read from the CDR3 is TGTGCCAGCACCTGGTCGGCCGCTAGCGGTTTCTACGAG. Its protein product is CASTWSAASGFYE. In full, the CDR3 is CASTWSAASGFYEQYF.

The sequenced CDR3 bases are TGTGCCACCAGCAGAGTGAAGGGTAGTTCGGAGACC. Its protein product is CATSRVKGSSET. The CDR3, in full, reads CATSRVKGSSETQYF. The chain uses TRBV15 and TRBJ2-5; unclear D gene. The read finishes 3 residues shy of the CDR3 end, and the germline J gene is used to complete it. The V gene's germline CDR1 is LNHNV and CDR2 YYDKDF (reference sequence). This CDR3 contains 15 residues. Trimming cost V 1 base and J 5 bases, with 14 bases left between them.

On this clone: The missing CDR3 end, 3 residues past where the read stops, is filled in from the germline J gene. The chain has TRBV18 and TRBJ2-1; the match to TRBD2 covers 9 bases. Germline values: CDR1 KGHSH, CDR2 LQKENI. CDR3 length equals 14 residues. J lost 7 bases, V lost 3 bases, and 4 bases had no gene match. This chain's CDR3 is CASSPAGGPNEQFF. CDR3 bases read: TGTGCCAGCTCACCCGCGGGAGGGCCGAATGAG.

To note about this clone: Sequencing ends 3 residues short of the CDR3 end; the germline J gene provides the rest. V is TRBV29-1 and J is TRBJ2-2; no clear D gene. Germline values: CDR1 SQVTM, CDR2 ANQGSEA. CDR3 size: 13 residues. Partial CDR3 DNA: TGCAGCGCTCGTGCAGGCTTTGGTTCACCG. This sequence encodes CSARAGFGSP. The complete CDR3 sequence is CSARAGFGSPLFF.

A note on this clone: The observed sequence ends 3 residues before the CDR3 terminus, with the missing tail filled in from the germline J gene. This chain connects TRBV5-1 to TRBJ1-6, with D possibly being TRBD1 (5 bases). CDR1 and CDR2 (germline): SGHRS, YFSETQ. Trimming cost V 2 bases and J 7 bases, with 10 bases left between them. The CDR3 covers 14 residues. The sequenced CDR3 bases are TGCGCCAGCAGCTTTGGGGCAGGGAATTCACCC. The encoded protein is CASSFGAGNSP. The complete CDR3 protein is CASSFGAGNSPLHF.

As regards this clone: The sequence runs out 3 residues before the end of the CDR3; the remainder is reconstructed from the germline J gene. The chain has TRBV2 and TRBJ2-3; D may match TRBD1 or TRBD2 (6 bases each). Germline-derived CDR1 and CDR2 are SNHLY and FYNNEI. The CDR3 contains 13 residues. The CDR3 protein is CASKQGGNQPQYF. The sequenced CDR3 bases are TGTGCCAGCAAACAGGGAGGCAATCAGCCG.

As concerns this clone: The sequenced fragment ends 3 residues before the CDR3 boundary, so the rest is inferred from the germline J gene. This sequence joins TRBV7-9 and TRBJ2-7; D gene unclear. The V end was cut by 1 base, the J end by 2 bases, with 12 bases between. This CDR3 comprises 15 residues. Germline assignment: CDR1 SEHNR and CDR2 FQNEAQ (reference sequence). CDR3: CASSLDSSATYEQYF. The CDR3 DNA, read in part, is TGTGCCAGCAGCTTAGACAGCAGTGCTACCTACGAG.

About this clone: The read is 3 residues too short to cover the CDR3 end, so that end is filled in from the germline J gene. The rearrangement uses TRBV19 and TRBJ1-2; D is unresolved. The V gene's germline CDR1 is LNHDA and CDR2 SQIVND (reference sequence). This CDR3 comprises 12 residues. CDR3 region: CASREPTYDYTF. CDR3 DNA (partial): TGTGCCAGTAGAGAGCCCACCTACGAC.

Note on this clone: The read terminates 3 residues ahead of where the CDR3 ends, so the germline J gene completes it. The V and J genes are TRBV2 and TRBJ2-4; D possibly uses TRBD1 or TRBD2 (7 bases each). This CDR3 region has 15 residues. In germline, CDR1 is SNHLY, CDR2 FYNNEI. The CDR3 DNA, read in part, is TGTGCCAGCACCCTGGGAGGGGGCTTTACCTATGGT. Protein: CASTLGGGFTYG. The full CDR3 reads CASTLGGGFTYGQYF.

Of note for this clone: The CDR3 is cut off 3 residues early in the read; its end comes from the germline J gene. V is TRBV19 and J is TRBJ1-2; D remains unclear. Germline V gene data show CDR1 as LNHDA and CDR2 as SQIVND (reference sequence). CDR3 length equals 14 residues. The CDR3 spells CASKERELGNIYTF. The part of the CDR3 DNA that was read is TGTGCCAGTAAGGAGCGGGAGCTGGGAAACATC.

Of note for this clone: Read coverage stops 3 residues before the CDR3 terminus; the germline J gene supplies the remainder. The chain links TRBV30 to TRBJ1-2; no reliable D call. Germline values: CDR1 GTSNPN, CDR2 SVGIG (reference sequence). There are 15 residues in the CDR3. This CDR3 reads CAWTHTGRGYYDYTF. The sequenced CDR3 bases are TGTGCCTGGACTCACACCGGGCGGGGATACTACGAC.

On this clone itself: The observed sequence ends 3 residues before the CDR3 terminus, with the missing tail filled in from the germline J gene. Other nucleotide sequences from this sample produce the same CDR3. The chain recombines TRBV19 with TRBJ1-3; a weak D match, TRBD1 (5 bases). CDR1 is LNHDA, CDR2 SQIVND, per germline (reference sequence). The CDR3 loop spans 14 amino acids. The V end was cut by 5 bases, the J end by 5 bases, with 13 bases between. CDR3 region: CASSVRGARNTIYF. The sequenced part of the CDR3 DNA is TGTGCCAGTAGTGTCAGAGGGGCGAGAAACACC.

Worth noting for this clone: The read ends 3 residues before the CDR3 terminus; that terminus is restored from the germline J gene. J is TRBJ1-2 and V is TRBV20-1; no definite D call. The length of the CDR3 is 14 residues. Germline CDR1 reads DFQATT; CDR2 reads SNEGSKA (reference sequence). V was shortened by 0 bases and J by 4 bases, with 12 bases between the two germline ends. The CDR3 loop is CSAREAGSGYGYTF. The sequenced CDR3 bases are TGCAGTGCTAGAGAAGCGGGTTCTGGCTATGGC.

The chain's CDR3 is CASSSGSGRVEQFF. The CDR3 bases that were read are TGCGCCAGCAGCTCCGGTAGCGGGAGGGTTGAG. V usage is TRBV5-1 and J usage is TRBJ2-1, with 11 bases identical to TRBD2. The CDR3 goes on 3 residues after the read ends, and that part is filled in from the germline J gene. This CDR3 has 14 residues. With V trimmed by 3 bases and J by 9 bases, 5 bases remained unmatched. Germline V CDR1 and CDR2: SGHRS, YFSETQ.